The rows below give T cell receptor beta chains drawn from one sample of a study of control samples from healthy donors and cancer patients. Clones were read by immunoSEQ multiplex PCR, and TCRdb kept only the in-frame ones, dropping some. The sample has some 200,000 clones, roughly 94% seen once. The material sequenced was blood. The receptor set was obtained from a man aged 50 or older in good health. CDR3s include the opening cysteine and the closing phenylalanine or tryptophan. D genes are given only for firm matches.

v_call	d_call	j_call	cdr3_aa	cdr3_nt
TRBV5-5	.	TRBJ1-6	CASSFLSSYNSPLHF	TGTGCCAGCAGCTTCCTCAGTTCATATAATTCACCCCTCCACTTT
TRBV20-1	.	TRBJ2-7	CSASDYYEQYF	TGCAGTGCTAGCGACTACTACGAGCAGTACTTC
TRBV9	.	TRBJ1-1	CASSSNQGRSTEAFF	TGTGCCAGCAGCTCAAACCAGGGACGAAGCACTGAAGCTTTCTTT
TRBV18	.	TRBJ1-1	CASSSLGGTGTEAFF	TGTGCCAGCTCATCCCTCGGGGGGACGGGTACTGAAGCTTTCTTT
TRBV10-3	.	TRBJ2-1	CAISTGATYNEQFF	TGTGCCATCAGCACCGGGGCGACCTACAATGAGCAGTTCTTC
TRBV12-5	TRBD2	TRBJ2-1	CASGLVRGAGDYNEQFF	TGTGCTAGTGGTTTGGTACGTGGGGCGGGGGACTACAATGAGCAGTTCTTC
TRBV5-4	.	TRBJ2-2	CASADRSANTGELFF	TGTGCCAGCGCCGACCGAAGCGCGAACACCGGGGAGCTGTTTTTT
TRBV28	TRBD2	TRBJ2-1	CASILAGRYNEQFF	TGTGCCAGCATTCTAGCGGGCCGCTACAATGAGCAGTTCTTC
TRBV28	.	TRBJ1-1	CASSPNLPQNGWTEAFF	TGTGCCAGCAGTCCCAACTTGCCCCAGAACGGGTGGACTGAAGCTTTCTTT
TRBV28	.	TRBJ1-2	CASSFARAGTYGYTF	TGTGCCAGCAGTTTTGCTAGGGCAGGGACCTATGGCTACACCTTC
TRBV27	.	TRBJ2-2	CASSLFPRAGTGELFF	TGTGCCAGCAGTTTATTTCCTCGGGCTGGCACCGGGGAGCTGTTTTTT